The 23 T cell receptor beta chains presented below share a single source sample, sequenced in a study of blood T cell repertoires in COVID-19. Here immunoSEQ multiplex PCR was the method, and the copy in TCRdb shows in-frame clones only, minus some. The sample yields approximately 250,000 clones, 84% seen once. The sample was peripheral blood. The receptors originated from a man in his fifties or sixties with acute or convalescent COVID-19.

On this clone itself: The sample has other DNA sequences that encode this CDR3 too. CDR3 amino acids: CASSGQGSNQPQHF. The CDR3 DNA follows: TGTGCCAGCAGTGGACAGGGGAGCAATCAGCCCCAGCATTTT. The gene calls are TRBV2 and TRBJ1-5, with 8 bases matching TRBD1. Germline V CDR1 and CDR2: SNHLY, FYNNEI. This CDR3 has 14 amino acids. The J segment lost 1 base and the V segment lost 4 bases, leaving 0 bases of the junction unmatched.

The chain recombines TRBV28 with TRBJ1-5; no definite D call. Germline V gene sequence: CDR1 MDHEN, CDR2 SYDVKM. This CDR3 comprises 13 residues. V was clipped by 3 bases and J by 6 bases, with 9 bases between them. CDR3 region: CASSFPPRQPQHF. The CDR3 DNA follows: TGTGCCAGCAGTTTTCCTCCCCGTCAGCCCCAGCATTTT.

V gene TRBV5-1 combines with J gene TRBJ1-5; D unclear. The CDR3 is 13 amino acids. The V gene lost 6 bases and the J gene lost 4 bases, with 11 bases spanning the gap. In germline, CDR1 is SGHRS, CDR2 YFSETQ. The DNA of the CDR3 is TGCGCCAGCACCGAGGAAGCGAATCAGCCCCAGCATTTT. Translating gives CASTEEANQPQHF.

The V and J genes are TRBV29-1 and TRBJ2-1, with 13 bases lining up with TRBD2. Germline V gene lookup returns CDR1 SQVTM and CDR2 ANQGSEA. This CDR3 spans 15 amino acids. After removal of 6 bases from V and 2 bases from J, the junction contained 4 bases not matched to a gene. In nucleotides, the CDR3 is TGCAGCGTCCTACTAGCGGGAGGGGCCTACAATGAGCAGTTCTTC. This sequence encodes CSVLLAGGAYNEQFF.

The chain combines TRBV19 with TRBJ1-2; D is undetermined. V was cut by 3 bases and J by 5 bases, with 10 bases left in between. Germline V gives CDR1 LNHDA, CDR2 SQIVND (reference sequence). The CDR3 length is 13 residues. CDR3 residues: CASSMPGGYGYTF. CDR3 DNA: TGTGCCAGTAGTATGCCAGGAGGGTATGGCTACACCTTC. Combining the CDR3 with reference TRBV19 and TRBJ1-2 gives the whole variable domain DGGITQSPKYLFRKEGQNVTLSCEQNLNHDAMYWYRQDPGQGLRLIYYSQIVNDFQKGDIAEGYSVSREKKESFPLTVTSAQKNPTAFYLCASSMPGGYGYTFGSGTRLTVV.

This clone was detected only once. The V call is TRBV18, the J call TRBJ1-2, with TRBD1 as a possible D gene (6 bases). This CDR3 comprises 15 residues. Germline V gene data show CDR1 as KGHSH and CDR2 as LQKENI. V gave up 5 bases and J gave up 2 bases, with 15 bases separating them. CDR3 sequence: CASSNPPTGNYGYTF. In DNA, the CDR3 is TGTGCCAGCTCAAACCCCCCGACAGGAAACTATGGCTACACCTTC. Variable domain in full (rest from reference TRBV18 and TRBJ1-2): NAGVMQNPRHLVRRRGQEARLRCSPMKGHSHVYWYRQLPEEGLKFMVYLQKENIIDESGMPKERFSAEFPKEGPSILRIQQVVRGDSAAYFCASSNPPTGNYGYTFGSGTRLTVV.

The chain joins TRBV4-1 to TRBJ2-3, with 12 nucleotides matching TRBD2. The germline V gene has CDR1 MGHRA and CDR2 YSYEKL. J lost 2 bases, V lost 2 bases, and 2 bases had no gene match. This CDR3 contains 16 residues. The CDR3 DNA is TGCGCCAGCAGCCAACTAGCGGGAGGGTTCACAGATACGCAGTATTTT. As protein: CASSQLAGGFTDTQYF.

This chain links TRBV20-1 with TRBJ2-7; D may be TRBD2 (5 bases). CDR3 length: 11 amino acids. Germline V gene sequence: CDR1 DFQATT, CDR2 SNEGSKA (reference sequence). The ends were cut back, 8 bases at V and 0 bases at J, with 8 bases in the middle. CDR3 amino acids: CSWETSYEQYF. As DNA, the CDR3 is TGCAGTTGGGAGACCTCCTACGAGCAGTACTTC.

V is TRBV18 and J is TRBJ1-4; 8 positions agree with TRBD1. The junction had 7 bases not matched to a gene; V was cut back by 6 bases and J by 4 bases. The CDR3 sequence is 15 residues long. Germline V CDR1 and CDR2: KGHSH, LQKENI. The CDR3 protein is CASSVRQGHNEKLFF. The CDR3, as DNA: TGTGCCAGCTCGGTCCGACAGGGGCATAATGAAAAACTGTTTTTT.

Worth noting for this clone: Other nucleotide sequences in the sample specify the same CDR3. CDR3 residues: CSVDRGGAGETQYF. CDR3 coding DNA: TGCAGCGTTGATCGCGGGGGGGCGGGAGAGACCCAGTACTTC. The chain uses TRBV29-1 and TRBJ2-5; 9 nucleotides agree with TRBD2. Germline V gives CDR1 SQVTM, CDR2 ANQGSEA. CDR3 size: 14 residues. Unmatched junction bases numbered 6, after V lost 3 bases and J lost 4 bases.

The chain links TRBV5-1 to TRBJ2-3; D uncertain. The CDR3 is made up of 14 amino acids. The germline gives CDR1 SGHRS, CDR2 YFSETQ. V lost 0 bases and J 2 bases, leaving 7 bases between the germline ends. The CDR3 is CASSLGRVTDTQYF. In nucleotides, the CDR3 is TGCGCCAGCAGCTTGGGACGGGTCACAGATACGCAGTATTTT.

The J gene is TRBJ1-6, the V gene TRBV30, with 7 nucleotides matching TRBD1. The CDR3 runs to 15 residues. V shed 2 bases and J 10 bases; nucleotides not matched to a gene: 11. Germline values: CDR1 GTSNPN, CDR2 SVGIG (reference sequence). Here the CDR3 DNA reads TGTGCCTGGAGTTTGTCTAGAGGGGGCAGGTCACCCCTCCACTTT. It yields the protein CAWSLSRGGRSPLHF.

The rearrangement joins TRBV7-2 to TRBJ2-7, with TRBD1 matching over 8 bases. V lost 2 bases to trimming and J lost 5 bases; unmatched junction nucleotides: 5. This CDR3 contains 14 residues. Germline CDR1 reads SGHTA; CDR2 reads FQGNSA. The DNA for the CDR3 is TGTGCCAGCAGCTTACCAGGGGGCAGCCACGAGCAGTACTTC. It yields the protein CASSLPGGSHEQYF.

The chain recombines TRBV30 with TRBJ1-1; 8 bases map to TRBD1. CDR1 is GTSNPN and CDR2 is SVGIG in the germline V gene (reference sequence). J lost 5 bases, V lost 1 base, and 3 bases had no gene match. This CDR3 region has 13 residues. This chain's CDR3 is CAWSAQGATEAFF. In DNA, the CDR3 is TGTGCCTGGAGTGCCCAGGGGGCAACTGAAGCTTTCTTT.

The V and J genes are TRBV4-1 and TRBJ1-5; possibly TRBD1 for D (6 bases). Per germline, CDR1 MGHRA and CDR2 YSYEKL. The CDR3 is 16 residues long. The ends were cut back, 0 bases at V and 5 bases at J, with 14 bases in the middle. CDR3 amino acids: CASSQEGDRFYQPQHF. DNA of the CDR3: TGCGCCAGCAGCCAAGAGGGAGACAGGTTTTATCAGCCCCAGCATTTT.

The V call is TRBV10-1, the J call TRBJ2-1; possible D gene TRBD1, 6 bases. The CDR3 covers 20 residues. V gave up 6 bases and J gave up 0 bases, with 27 bases separating them. Germline CDR1 and CDR2: WNHNN and SYGVQD (reference sequence). The CDR3 DNA sequence: TGCGCCAGCAGGGCCGGGGACACACTCTACGTAACGGGCTCCTACAATGAGCAGTTCTTC. Amino acids: CASRAGDTLYVTGSYNEQFF.

The chain carries TRBV6-5 and TRBJ2-7; 11 nucleotides line up with TRBD1. J was trimmed by 0 bases and V by 7 bases; bases with no gene match: 2. The CDR3 has 14 amino acids. Germline-derived CDR1 and CDR2 are MNHEY and SVGAGI. CDR3 bases: TGTGCCAGCACCGGGACAGGGGGCTCCTACGAGCAGTACTTC. Its protein product is CASTGTGGSYEQYF.

The J gene is TRBJ2-3, the V gene TRBV27; 11 positions agree with TRBD2. CDR3 length equals 16 residues. V lost 4 bases to trimming and J lost 7 bases; unmatched junction nucleotides: 10. The germline V gene has CDR1 MNHEY and CDR2 SMNVEV (reference sequence). The CDR3 sequence: CASSSTSGGARNTQYF. CDR3 coding DNA: TGTGCCAGCAGTTCAACTAGCGGGGGCGCCCGAAATACGCAGTATTTT.

The chain couples TRBV25-1 to TRBJ2-7; 8 nucleotides line up with TRBD1. The germline V gene encodes CDR1 MGHDK and CDR2 SYGVNS. V dropped 3 bases and J dropped 7; count of bases not matched to a gene: 5. This CDR3 is built from 13 residues. The CDR3 DNA reads as TGTGCCAGCAGTGAGCAGGGGGCTACGGAGCAGTACTTC. It yields the protein CASSEQGATEQYF.

This chain uses TRBV28 with TRBJ2-7; the D gene is possibly TRBD2 (6 bases). Trimming removed 3 bases at V and 5 bases at J, with 14 bases between. This CDR3 is 14 amino acids long. Germline assignment: CDR1 MDHEN and CDR2 SYDVKM. The DNA for the CDR3 is TGTGCCAGCAGTTTTTACGGGAGTGACAACGAGCAGTACTTC. It yields the protein CASSFYGSDNEQYF.

The chain joins TRBV5-4 to TRBJ1-2; 7 bases are a match to TRBD1. The trim removed 2 bases at V and 6 bases at J, leaving 4 bases unmatched. This CDR3 has 13 amino acids. CDR1 is SGHNT, CDR2 YYREEE, per germline (reference sequence). CDR3 region: CASSFGQVDGYTF. In DNA form, the CDR3 reads TGTGCCAGCAGCTTCGGACAGGTGGATGGCTACACCTTC. The full variable domain, its missing parts supplied by reference TRBV5-4 and TRBJ1-2, is ETGVTQSPTHLIKTRGQQVTLRCSSQSGHNTVSWYQQALGQGPQFIFQYYREEENGRGNFPPRFSGLQFPNYSSELNVNALELDDSALYLCASSFGQVDGYTFGSGTRLTVV.

The rearrangement links TRBV10-3 to TRBJ2-5; D not resolved. Germline V gene lookup returns CDR1 ENHRY and CDR2 SYGVKD. V lost 0 bases to trimming and J lost 4 bases, with 3 bases between them. CDR3 length: 12 residues. CDR3 bases: TGTGCCATCAGTGAGTCCGGAGAGACCCAGTACTTC. This encodes CAISESGETQYF.

V and J are TRBV28 and TRBJ2-5, with TRBD1 matching over 7 bases. V was clipped by 5 bases and J by 4 bases; unmatched bases: 13. Germline V gene data show CDR1 as MDHEN and CDR2 as SYDVKM. The CDR3 sequence is 16 residues long. The CDR3 region has the DNA TGTGCCAGCAGTCTTTCACAGACAGGGTTTCGAGAGACCCAGTACTTC. It specifies CASSLSQTGFRETQYF.